The entry below describes one T cell receptor beta chain. Its antigen is undetermined. Time point defined: persistent/refractory GD, antithyroid drugs over 5 years with positive TRAb. The TCR library used RNA extracted from PBMCs. Both iRepertoire HTBI primers and Arm-PCR of CDR3 regions were used to build the TCR beta libraries. TCRdb processed the multiplex PCR reads anew with MiXCR; each CDR3 protein has one entry. Of a few hundred thousand distinct CDR3 sequences in the sample, about 21% were seen once. The data were obtained in a study of regulatory T cells in long-lasting Graves disease. For the study at large: Persistent cases were those of Graves' disease that involved over 5 years of antithyroid drugs with positive TSH receptor antibodies.

Overall study findings and caveats: Persistent disease samples used TRBV28, TRBJ1-2 and TRBJ2-5 preferentially. Lower TCR diversity was seen in persistent Graves' patients than in newly diagnosed ones.

The CDR3 spans 10 residues. CDR1 SNHLY and CDR2 FYNNEI come from the germline V gene. The V call is TRBV2, the J call TRBJ1-2; no reliable D call. Sequencing was performed on peripheral blood mononuclear cells (PBMCs), taken when the disease was refractory, from a patient treated with antithyroid drugs. This TCR was recovered from a female donor with Graves disease. CDR3 nucleotides: TGTGTCCCCCGGTGGGGTGGCTACACCTTC. Its translation: CVPRWGGYTF.